The text below deals with one T cell receptor beta chain. This CDR3 has 15 amino acids. Germline lookup yields CDR1 SGDLS and CDR2 YYNGEE. V shed 4 bases and J shed 3 bases, with 17 bases lying between them. Repertoires were generated with immunoSEQ multiplex PCR, while TCRdb's copy carries only in-frame clones and drops some. The repertoire holds fewer than 85,000 clones, with 80% to 90% as singletons. The data stem from a study of OX40 agonist ivuxolimab in advanced cancers. The sample consisted of CD4+ or CD8+ T cells sorted from blood, taken in a trial of the OX40 agonist ivuxolimab. The genes are TRBV9 and TRBJ2-7; no reliable D call. The receptor was derived from an adult with an advanced solid tumor such as melanoma, head and neck, liver or kidney cancer. The chain's CDR3 is CASSLGPSDLYEQYF. The CDR3 DNA follows: TGTGCCAGCAGCCTTGGGCCCTCCGACCTCTACGAGCAGTACTTC. Together with reference TRBV9 and TRBJ2-7, the CDR3 gives the full variable domain: DSGVTQTPKHLITATGQRVTLRCSPRSGDLSVYWYQQSLDQGLQFLIQYYNGEERAKGNILERFSAQQFPDLHSELNLSSLELGDSALYFCASSLGPSDLYEQYFGPGTRLTVT.